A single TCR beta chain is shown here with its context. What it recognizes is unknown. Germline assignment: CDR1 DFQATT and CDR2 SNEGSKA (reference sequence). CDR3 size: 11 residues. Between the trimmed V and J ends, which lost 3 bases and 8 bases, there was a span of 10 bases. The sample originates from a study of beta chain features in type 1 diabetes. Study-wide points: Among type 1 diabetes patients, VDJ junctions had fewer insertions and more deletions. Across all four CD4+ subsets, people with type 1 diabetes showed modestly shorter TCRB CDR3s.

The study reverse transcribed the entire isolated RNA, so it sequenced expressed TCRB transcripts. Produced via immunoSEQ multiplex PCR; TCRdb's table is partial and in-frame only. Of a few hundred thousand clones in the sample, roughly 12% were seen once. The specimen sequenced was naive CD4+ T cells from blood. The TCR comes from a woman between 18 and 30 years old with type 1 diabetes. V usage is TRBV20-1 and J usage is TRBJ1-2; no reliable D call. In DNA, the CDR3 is TGCAGTGCTAGGGGAGCTCCGGGCTACACCTTC. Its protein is CSARGAPGYTF.